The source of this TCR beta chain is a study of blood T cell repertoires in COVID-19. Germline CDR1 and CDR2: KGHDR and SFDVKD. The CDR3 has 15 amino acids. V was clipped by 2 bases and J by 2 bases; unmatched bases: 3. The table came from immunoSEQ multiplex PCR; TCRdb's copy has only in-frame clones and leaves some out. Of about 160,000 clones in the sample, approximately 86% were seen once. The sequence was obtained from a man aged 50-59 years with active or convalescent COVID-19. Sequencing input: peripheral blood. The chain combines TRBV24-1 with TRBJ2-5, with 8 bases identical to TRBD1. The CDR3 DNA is TGTGCCACCAGTGATTACGGACAGGGACAAGAGACCCAGTACTTC. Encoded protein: CATSDYGQGQETQYF.